These 15 T cell receptor beta chains were all obtained from the same sample, sequenced in a study of blood T cell repertoires in COVID-19. Clones were sequenced by immunoSEQ multiplex PCR, and TCRdb holds only the in-frame ones, with some missing. Of 15,000 or so clones in the sample, roughly nine tenths were seen once. The sequenced sample consisted of peripheral blood. These receptors all come from a woman in her 70s in a cohort sampled during active or convalescent COVID-19.

The chain is built from TRBV20-1 and TRBJ1-5, with TRBD1 matching over 9 bases. The CDR3 runs 14 residues. V trimming: 3 bases; J trimming: 7 bases; junction bases outside the gene matches: 7. Germline V gene data show CDR1 as DFQATT and CDR2 as SNEGSKA (reference sequence). The CDR3 DNA reads TGCAGTGCTAGTCCGGGACAGGGAGGGCAGCCCCAGCATTTT. Its protein is CSASPGQGGQPQHF.

The rearrangement joins TRBV7-2 to TRBJ1-2; 7 nucleotides agree with TRBD1. The CDR3 sequence is 13 residues long. J lost 7 bases, V lost 2 bases, and 4 bases had no gene match. Germline V gene lookup returns CDR1 SGHTA and CDR2 FQGNSA. This CDR3 is CASSLKGGGGYTF. The CDR3 DNA is TGTGCCAGCAGCTTAAAAGGGGGCGGTGGCTACACCTTC. Full variable domain (remainder filled in from reference TRBV7-2 and TRBJ1-2): GAGVSQSPSNKVTEKGKDVELRCDPISGHTALYWYRQSLGQGLEFLIYFQGNSAPDKSGLPSDRFSAERTGGSVSTLTIQRTQQEDSAVYLCASSLKGGGGYTFGSGTRLTVV.

The chain links TRBV6-5 to TRBJ2-2, with 8 bases fitting TRBD1. The germline CDR1 and CDR2 sequences are MNHEY and SVGAGI. The CDR3 runs 15 residues. The J segment lost 5 bases and the V segment lost 5 bases, leaving 7 bases of the junction unmatched. CDR3 loop: CASSIGQGVTGELFF. The CDR3 coding sequence is TGTGCCAGCAGTATCGGACAGGGAGTTACCGGGGAGCTGTTTTTT.

This clone was detected a few times. The DNA of the CDR3 is TGTGCCAGCTCACCGTTGCCAGGGACCATGCGGGATGATCAGCCCCAGCATTTT. This translates into CASSPLPGTMRDDQPQHF. The chain has TRBV18 and TRBJ1-5, with D perhaps matching TRBD1 (5 bases). The CDR3 runs 18 residues. V dropped 3 bases and J dropped 5 bases, with 23 bases sitting between them. The germline V gene has CDR1 KGHSH and CDR2 LQKENI.

The rearrangement uses TRBV2 and TRBJ1-4; D uncertain. V was pared by 0 bases and J by 5 bases, with 10 bases between. Germline CDR1 reads SNHLY; CDR2 reads FYNNEI. The CDR3 has 15 amino acids. CDR3 DNA: TGTGCCAGCAGTGAAGCGGGTTCGGGAAATGAAAAACTGTTTTTT. It translates to CASSEAGSGNEKLFF.

The CDR3 DNA is TGTGCCAGCAGTTACGCGGTTAACACTGAAGCTTTCTTT. Translated: CASSYAVNTEAFF. The chain recombines TRBV6-5 with TRBJ1-1; D is uncertain. Germline loops: CDR1 MNHEY, CDR2 SVGAGI. There are 13 residues in the CDR3. Trimming took off 2 bases at V and 2 bases at J, with 6 bases between the two ends.

This chain links TRBV7-6 with TRBJ2-5; D is perhaps TRBD2 (5 bases). V lost 1 base, J lost 10 bases, and 16 bases lay in between. The CDR3 runs to 14 residues. In germline, CDR1 is SGHVS, CDR2 FNYEAQ. The CDR3 bases are TGTGCCAGCAGCTTAGGAAGGGTCGCCCGGGGCCAGTACTTC. This encodes CASSLGRVARGQYF.

The rearrangement uses TRBV7-2 and TRBJ2-2, with D possibly being TRBD2 (6 bases). The CDR3 covers 16 residues. CDR1 and CDR2 (germline): SGHTA, FQGNSA. V was clipped by 1 base and J by 4 bases, with 13 bases between them. The chain's CDR3 is CASSLVPGGVTGELFF. The CDR3 bases are TGTGCCAGCAGCTTAGTCCCCGGGGGAGTCACCGGGGAGCTGTTTTTT. The full variable domain, in which reference TRBV7-2 and TRBJ2-2 provide the parts outside the CDR3, is GAGVSQSPSNKVTEKGKDVELRCDPISGHTALYWYRQSLGQGLEFLIYFQGNSAPDKSGLPSDRFSAERTGGSVSTLTIQRTQQEDSAVYLCASSLVPGGVTGELFFGEGSRLTVL.

The genes are TRBV5-4 and TRBJ2-7; no clear D gene. Germline V gene lookup returns CDR1 SGHNT and CDR2 YYREEE (reference sequence). The CDR3 totals 14 residues. The V and J ends lost 0 bases and 0 bases respectively, with 7 bases between them. CDR3 in amino acids: CASSLDSNSYEQYF. CDR3 DNA: TGTGCCAGCAGCTTGGATTCAAACTCCTACGAGCAGTACTTC.

This chain joins TRBV5-5 and TRBJ2-1, with 7 bases fitting TRBD1. J lost 9 bases, V lost 0 bases, and 9 bases had no gene match. The germline V gene encodes CDR1 SGHKS and CDR2 YYEKEE (reference sequence). The CDR3 contains 15 residues. In DNA form, the CDR3 reads TGTGCCAGCAGCTTGGGGCAGGGGGTTGGTAGTGAGCAGTTCTTC. Translating it yields CASSLGQGVGSEQFF. The full variable domain, with the rest looked up from reference TRBV5-5 and TRBJ2-1, is DAGVTQSPTHLIKTRGQQVTLRCSPISGHKSVSWYQQVLGQGPQFIFQYYEKEERGRGNFPDRFSARQFPNYSSELNVNALLLGDSALYLCASSLGQGVGSEQFFGPGTRLTVL.

This chain uses TRBV5-1 with TRBJ1-1, with TRBD1 matching 8 bases. The CDR3 extends over 15 amino acids. From germline, CDR1 is SGHRS and CDR2 YFSETQ. J gave up 2 bases and V 5 bases, and 8 bases lay outside the gene matches. The CDR3 region has the DNA TGCGCCAGCAGTTCCAGGACAGGGTTTAACACTGAAGCTTTCTTT. This encodes CASSSRTGFNTEAFF.

The chain links TRBV28 to TRBJ2-2, with a possible D match to TRBD1 (5 bases). This CDR3 has 13 amino acids. V lost 6 bases and J 6 bases, leaving 11 bases between the germline ends. Germline V gene sequence: CDR1 MDHEN, CDR2 SYDVKM. In nucleotides, the CDR3 is TGTGCCAGCAGGGTCCAGGGATCCGGGGAGCTGTTTTTT. Translation gives CASRVQGSGELFF.

This clone was observed once. The rearrangement links TRBV6-2 or TRBV6-3 to TRBJ1-2; unclear D gene. The CDR3 totals 14 residues. V was shortened by 2 bases and J by 8 bases, with 15 bases between the two germline ends. CDR1 and CDR2 from the germline V gene are MNHEY and SVGEGT. CDR3 amino acids: CASSYPTGSGGYTF. The CDR3 DNA is TGTGCCAGCAGTTACCCGACGGGGTCCGGAGGCTACACCTTC.

The chain carries TRBV3-1 (or the pseudogene TRBV3-2) and TRBJ2-5, with D maybe TRBD2 (7 bases). The CDR3 runs to 14 residues. V was clipped by 2 bases and J by 1 base, with 8 bases between them. In germline, CDR1 is LGHDT, CDR2 YNNKEL (reference sequence). CDR3 sequence (DNA): TGTGCCAGCAGCCAAAGGGGGGGCCAAGAGACCCAGTACTTC. This encodes CASSQRGGQETQYF.

J is TRBJ1-2 and V is TRBV28, with TRBD1 matching over 7 bases. From germline, CDR1 is MDHEN and CDR2 SYDVKM. The CDR3 contains 15 residues. The trim removed 2 bases at V and 2 bases at J, leaving 5 bases unmatched. The CDR3 spells CASSLRSQGNYGYTF. The CDR3 nucleotides are TGTGCCAGCAGTTTACGGTCACAGGGGAACTATGGCTACACCTTC.